Sequencing of this TCR beta chain was carried out in a study of T cell repertoires in cytomegalovirus infection. At the level of the study: In the study, CMV epitopes included recently identified HLA-C-restricted and well-studied HLA-B-restricted ones.

Germline V CDR1 and CDR2: DFQATT, SNEGSKA (reference sequence). V was cut by 6 bases and J by 7 bases, with 15 bases left in between. The CDR3 covers 12 residues. Turning to this clonotype: The target antigen is unknown.

TCRdb recomputed calls from the reads with MiXCR, one row per CDR3 protein. This table has 640,000 or so distinct CDR3 sequences, 30% to 40% appearing once. The source of this sequence is a human donor in good health (CMV status not recorded). Some clones in this sample may be carry-over from other donors' samples. The source material was cultured PBMCs, sampled from culture after CMV antigen stimulation. V usage is TRBV20-1 and J usage is TRBJ1-1; tentatively, D is TRBD1 (5 bases). The CDR3 DNA sequence: TGCAGTGCACAGGACTGGGGGAGTGAAGCTTTCTTT. Translating gives CSAQDWGSEAFF.